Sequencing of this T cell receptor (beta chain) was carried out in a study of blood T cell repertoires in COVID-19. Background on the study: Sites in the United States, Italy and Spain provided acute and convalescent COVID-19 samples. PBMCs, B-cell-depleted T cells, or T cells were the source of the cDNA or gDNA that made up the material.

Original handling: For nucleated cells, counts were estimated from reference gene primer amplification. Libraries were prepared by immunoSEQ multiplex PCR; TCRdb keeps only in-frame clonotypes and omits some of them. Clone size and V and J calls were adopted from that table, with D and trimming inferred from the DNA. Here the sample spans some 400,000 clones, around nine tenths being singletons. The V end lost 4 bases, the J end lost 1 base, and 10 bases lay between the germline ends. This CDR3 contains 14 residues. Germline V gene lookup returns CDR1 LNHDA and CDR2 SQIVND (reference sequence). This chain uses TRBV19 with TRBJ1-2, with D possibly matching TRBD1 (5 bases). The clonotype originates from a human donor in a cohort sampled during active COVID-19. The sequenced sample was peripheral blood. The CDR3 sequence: CASSTSTVNYGYTF. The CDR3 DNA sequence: TGTGCCAGTAGTACTTCGACAGTTAACTATGGCTACACCTTC.